This T cell receptor beta chain was sequenced during a study of cytomegalovirus exposure and HLA in healthy donors. Looking at the study overall: It was reported in a later analysis that the 90 to 150 validation repertoires used the same platform as the roughly 640 first-cohort repertoires. Regarding the study as a whole: One later analysis, an examination of the 120 validation repertoires, found that first-cohort TCR clusters tended to co-occur in them. For most TCR sequences rarity was the rule, although some public TCRs occurred in many donors. There were three CMV-associated chains whose specificity for CMV antigens was confirmed in vitro.

The method was immunoSEQ multiplex PCR; TCRdb's version includes in-frame clones alone and lacks a portion of them. Altogether 90,000 to 150,000 clones are present, 88% being singletons, with the ten largest covering about 4.5%. CDR1 is SNHLY, CDR2 FYNNEI, per germline. The CDR3 loop spans 15 amino acids. The ends lost 4 bases at V and 6 bases at J; junction bases unmatched: 8. This clone was seen a few times. Antigen specificity is unknown. V usage is TRBV2 and J usage is TRBJ2-2; 7 nucleotides line up with TRBD2. The sample taken for sequencing was PBMCs. This receptor was taken from a man in his late teens or twenties in good health and CMV-seropositive. CDR3 coding DNA: TGTGCCAGCAGTGGGGAGCGGGGATCTTCCGGGGAGCTGTTTTTT. Translated, it gives CASSGERGSSGELFF.